What follows describes a single T cell receptor beta chain. Primers for the PCR totalled 60 Vbeta and 13 Jbeta. Data came from immunoSEQ multiplex PCR; TCRdb stores just in-frame clones and leaves some out. Here the sample spans about 280,000 clones, about 87% being singletons. The sample belongs to a study of cytomegalovirus exposure and HLA in healthy donors. For the study at large: Early on, a data release was issued that held about 85 million unique TCRs from HLA-typed donors.

With 3 bases clipped from V and 0 bases from J, the junction kept 6 bases outside the gene matches. The CDR3 loop spans 15 amino acids. The germline V gene encodes CDR1 SGHRS and CDR2 YFSETQ. This TCR was sampled from a woman between 18 and 29 years old in good health and CMV-seronegative. V and J are TRBV5-1 and TRBJ2-7; 7 positions agree with TRBD1. Sequencing was performed on PBMCs. In DNA form, the CDR3 reads TGCGCCAGCAGCTCCGGGACAGTTCCCTCCTACGAGCAGTACTTC. The encoded protein is CASSSGTVPSYEQYF.